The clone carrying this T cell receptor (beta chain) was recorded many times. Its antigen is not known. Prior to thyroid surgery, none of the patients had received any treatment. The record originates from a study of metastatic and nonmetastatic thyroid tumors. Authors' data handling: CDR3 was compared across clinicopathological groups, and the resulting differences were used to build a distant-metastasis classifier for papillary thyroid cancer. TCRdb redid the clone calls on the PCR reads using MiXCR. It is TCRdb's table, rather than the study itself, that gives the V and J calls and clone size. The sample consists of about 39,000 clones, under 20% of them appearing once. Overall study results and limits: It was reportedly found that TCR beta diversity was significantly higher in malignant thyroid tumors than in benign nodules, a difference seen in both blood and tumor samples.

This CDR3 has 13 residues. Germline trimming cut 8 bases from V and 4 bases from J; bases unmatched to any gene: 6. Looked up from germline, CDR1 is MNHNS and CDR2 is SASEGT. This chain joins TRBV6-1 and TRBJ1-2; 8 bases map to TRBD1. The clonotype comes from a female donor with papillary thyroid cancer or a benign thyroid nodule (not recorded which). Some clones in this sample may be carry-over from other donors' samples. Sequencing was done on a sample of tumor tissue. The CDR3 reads CASFNRGFYGYTF. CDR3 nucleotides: TGTGCCAGCTTCAACAGGGGGTTCTATGGCTACACCTTC.